The T cell receptor beta chain described here comes from a study of blood T cell repertoires in COVID-19. Study summary: Donors in the United States, Italy and Spain gave samples during acute or convalescent COVID-19.

Produced via immunoSEQ multiplex PCR; TCRdb's table is partial and in-frame only. The sample holds roughly 68,000 clones, around 90% seen once. In its sample, this clone was seen a few times. It was during active infection that Seattle patients were enrolled and then longitudinally followed. The CDR3 consists of 15 residues. Between the trimmed V and J ends, which lost 2 bases and 2 bases, there was a span of 12 bases. Germline V gives CDR1 MNHNS, CDR2 SASEGT. This chain joins TRBV6-1 and TRBJ2-5, with D possibly being TRBD1 (5 bases). The sample consisted of peripheral blood. This receptor was taken from a man aged 40-55 years with COVID-19, enrolled during active disease. The CDR3 is CASSENRLGQETQYF. CDR3 DNA sequence: TGTGCCAGCAGTGAAAACAGGCTGGGGCAAGAGACCCAGTACTTC.